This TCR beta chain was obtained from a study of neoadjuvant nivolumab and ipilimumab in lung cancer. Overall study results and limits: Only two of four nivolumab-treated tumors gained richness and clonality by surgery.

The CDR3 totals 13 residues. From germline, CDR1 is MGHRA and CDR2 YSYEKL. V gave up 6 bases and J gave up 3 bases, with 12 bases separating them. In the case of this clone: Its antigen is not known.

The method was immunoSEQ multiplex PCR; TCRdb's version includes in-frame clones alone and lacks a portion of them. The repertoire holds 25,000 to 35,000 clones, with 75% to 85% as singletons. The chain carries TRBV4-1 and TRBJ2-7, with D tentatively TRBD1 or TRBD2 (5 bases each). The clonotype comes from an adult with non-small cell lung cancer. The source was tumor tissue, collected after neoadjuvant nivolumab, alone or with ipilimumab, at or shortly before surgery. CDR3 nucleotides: TGCGCCAGCAGGGGACCCGGCAACTACGAGCAGTACTTC. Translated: CASRGPGNYEQYF.